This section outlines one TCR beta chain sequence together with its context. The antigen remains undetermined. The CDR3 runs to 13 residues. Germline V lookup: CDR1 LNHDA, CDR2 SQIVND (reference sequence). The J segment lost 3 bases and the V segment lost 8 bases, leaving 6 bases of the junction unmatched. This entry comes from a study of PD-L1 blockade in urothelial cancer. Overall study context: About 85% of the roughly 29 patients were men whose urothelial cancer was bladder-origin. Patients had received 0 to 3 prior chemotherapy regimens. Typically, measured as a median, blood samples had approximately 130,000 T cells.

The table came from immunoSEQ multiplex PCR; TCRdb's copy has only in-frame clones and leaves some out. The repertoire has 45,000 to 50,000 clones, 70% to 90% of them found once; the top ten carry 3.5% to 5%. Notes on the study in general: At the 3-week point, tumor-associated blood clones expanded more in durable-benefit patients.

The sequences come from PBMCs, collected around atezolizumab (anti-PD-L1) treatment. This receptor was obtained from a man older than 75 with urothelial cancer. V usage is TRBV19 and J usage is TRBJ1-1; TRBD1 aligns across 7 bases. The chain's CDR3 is CASSDRADTEAFF. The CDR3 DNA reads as TGTGCCAGTTCCGACAGGGCGGACACTGAAGCTTTCTTT.